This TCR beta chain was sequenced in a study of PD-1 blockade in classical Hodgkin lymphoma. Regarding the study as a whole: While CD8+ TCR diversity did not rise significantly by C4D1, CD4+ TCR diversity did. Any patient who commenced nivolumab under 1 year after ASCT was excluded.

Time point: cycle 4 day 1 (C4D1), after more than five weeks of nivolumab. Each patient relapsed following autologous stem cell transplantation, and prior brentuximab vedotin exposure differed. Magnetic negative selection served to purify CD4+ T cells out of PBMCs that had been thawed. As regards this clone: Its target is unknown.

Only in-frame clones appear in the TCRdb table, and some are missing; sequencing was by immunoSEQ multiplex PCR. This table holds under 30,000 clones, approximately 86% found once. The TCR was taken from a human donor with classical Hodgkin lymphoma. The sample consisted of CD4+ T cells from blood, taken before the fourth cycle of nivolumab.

CDR3 amino acids: CASSLKGTGEGFAGELFF. The CDR3 nucleotides read TGTGCCAGCAGCTTAAAAGGAACGGGGGAAGGTTTCGCCGGGGAGCTGTTTTTT. This chain joins TRBV7-3 and TRBJ2-2; TRBD2 might be the D (6 bases). V lost 1 base to trimming and J lost 6 bases, with 21 bases between them. This CDR3 contains 18 residues. In germline, CDR1 is SGHTA, CDR2 FQGTGA.